This TCR beta chain is from a study of T cell responses to AZD1222 COVID-19 vaccine. The method was immunoSEQ multiplex PCR; TCRdb's version includes in-frame clones alone and lacks a portion of them. The repertoire holds about 150,000 clones, around 88% seen once, with 3% to 4% in the top ten. Between the trimmed V and J ends, which lost 8 bases and 0 bases, there was a span of 11 bases. From germline, CDR1 is MNHNY and CDR2 SVGAGI (reference sequence). The CDR3 is made up of 13 amino acids. The V call is TRBV6-6, the J call TRBJ2-7; no firm D call. The TCR originated in an adult in good health. Specimen: peripheral blood, collected on day 0 of MenACWY control vaccination. The CDR3 is CASQRRSSYEQYF. The CDR3 DNA sequence: TGTGCCAGCCAACGACGGAGCTCCTACGAGCAGTACTTC.